A selection of T cell receptor beta chains follows, all from one sample in a study of PD-1 blockade in mismatch repair-deficient tumors. Clones were read by immunoSEQ multiplex PCR, and TCRdb kept only the in-frame ones, dropping some. The data hold around 62,000 clones, with 60% to 80% observed a single time. The sample was peripheral blood, taken 2 weeks after starting pembrolizumab. Receptor source: an adult with mismatch repair-deficient cancer. CDR3s include the opening cysteine and the closing phenylalanine or tryptophan. Each record gives: J gene, D gene, V gene, clone size, CDR3 protein, CDR3 DNA. D genes are given only for firm matches. Rows may omit the clone size; those that give it use once, few, many or a size class.

>TRBJ1-2|TRBD1|TRBV19|.
CASFAGGSRYGYTF
TGTGCCAGTTTCGCAGGGGGCTCGCGCTATGGCTACACCTTC
>TRBJ2-2|.|TRBV29-1|.
CSAGDTGELFF
TGCAGCGCGGGGGACACCGGGGAGCTGTTTTTT
>TRBJ2-1|.|TRBV11-2|once
CASSLGGTPGQDEQFF
TGTGCCAGCAGCTTAGGGGGGACTCCCGGGCAGGATGAGCAGTTCTTC
>TRBJ2-1|TRBD2|TRBV6-5|few
CASSRTSGRVDEQFF
TGTGCCAGCAGTAGGACTAGCGGGAGAGTTGATGAGCAGTTCTTC
>TRBJ2-1|TRBD2|TRBV7-2|.
CASSRQSGRNNYNEQFF
TGTGCCAGCAGCAGGCAAAGCGGGAGGAATAATTACAATGAGCAGTTCTTC
>TRBJ2-5|TRBD1|TRBV6-1|.
CASSDRDRVSIETQYF
TGTGCCAGCAGTGACCGGGACAGGGTCTCAATCGAGACCCAGTACTTC
>TRBJ2-7|TRBD2|TRBV11-1|.
CASSLVRLAGEQYF
TGTGCCAGCAGCTTAGTAAGGCTAGCGGGCGAGCAGTACTTC
>TRBJ2-2|.|TRBV5-1|once
CASSIREYNTGELFF
TGCGCCAGCAGCATCCGGGAGTATAACACCGGGGAGCTGTTTTTT
>TRBJ2-3|TRBD1|TRBV11-3|.
CASSLGQSTDTQYF
TGTGCCAGCAGTTTGGGACAGAGCACAGATACGCAGTATTTT
>TRBJ2-3|TRBD2|TRBV5-1|.
CASSLVSKLAGGDTQYF
TGCGCCAGCAGCTTGGTCTCAAAGCTAGCGGGAGGAGATACGCAGTATTTT
>TRBJ1-1|.|TRBV7-2|once
CASSLVARDWTEAFF
TGTGCCAGCAGCTTAGTGGCCAGGGATTGGACTGAAGCTTTCTTT
>TRBJ2-7|TRBD2|TRBV6-5|.
CASSPGRGQYF
TGTGCCAGCAGCCCGGGGAGGGGGCAGTACTTC
>TRBJ2-7|TRBD1|TRBV6-5|.
CASSLDRGSYEQYF
TGTGCCAGCAGCCTCGACAGGGGGTCCTACGAGCAGTACTTC
>TRBJ2-3|.|TRBV29-1|.
CSAKGDSTDTQYF
TGCAGCGCTAAGGGGGATAGCACAGATACGCAGTATTTT
>TRBJ2-1|TRBD2|TRBV9|.
CASSAGRLAGSREEQFF
TGTGCCAGCAGCGCAGGGCGACTAGCGGGATCCAGAGAAGAGCAGTTCTTC
>TRBJ2-7|.|TRBV10-3|.
CAIRGGQNYEQYF
TGTGCCATCAGAGGGGGGCAGAACTACGAGCAGTACTTC
>TRBJ2-2|.|TRBV11-3|.
CASSFDRRSNTGELFF
TGTGCCAGCAGCTTTGACAGGAGGTCGAACACCGGGGAGCTGTTTTTT
>TRBJ2-2|.|TRBV5-4|.
CASSRPLGYTGELFF
TGTGCCAGCAGCCGCCCACTAGGGTACACCGGGGAGCTGTTTTTT
>TRBJ1-2|.|TRBV11-3|.
CASSLGHNGYTF
TGTGCCAGCAGCTTAGGACACAATGGCTACACCTTC
>TRBJ2-2|TRBD2|TRBV7-9|once
CASSWLRGGPRGTGELFF
TGTGCCAGCAGCTGGTTAAGGGGAGGGCCCCGAGGCACCGGGGAGCTGTTTTTT
>TRBJ2-5|TRBD1|TRBV7-2|.
CASSFTGGETQYF
TGTGCCAGCAGTTTTACAGGGGGAGAGACCCAGTACTTC
>TRBJ2-2|TRBD2|TRBV6-5|.
CASTRSGSSPGELFF
TGTGCCAGCACACGGAGCGGGAGTTCGCCCGGGGAGCTGTTTTTT
>TRBJ2-7|.|TRBV6-1|few
CASRETAYEQYF
TGTGCCAGCAGGGAGACAGCCTACGAGCAGTACTTC
>TRBJ1-1|.|TRBV5-6|.
CASSRWGTEAFF
TGTGCCAGCAGCCGGTGGGGAACTGAAGCTTTCTTT
>TRBJ2-3|TRBD2|TRBV5-4|.
CASSLGGLAEPTDTQYF
TGTGCCAGCAGCTTGGGGGGTCTAGCGGAACCCACAGATACGCAGTATTTT
>TRBJ1-4|TRBD1|TRBV6-6|.
CASSSGTVNEKLFF
TGTGCCAGCAGTTCCGGGACAGTGAATGAAAAACTGTTTTTT
>TRBJ1-5|.|TRBV5-4|.
CASSWGGGASNQPQHF
TGTGCCAGCAGCTGGGGTGGGGGGGCAAGCAATCAGCCCCAGCATTTT
>TRBJ2-7|TRBD2|TRBV12-5|.
CASGPTGRERYEQYF
TGTGCTAGTGGTCCCACCGGGCGGGAGAGGTACGAGCAGTACTTC
>TRBJ1-2|TRBD1|TRBV11-2|.
CASSSTSQGAYGYTF
TGTGCCAGCAGCTCCACCTCACAGGGGGCCTATGGCTACACCTTC
>TRBJ2-7|.|TRBV11-3|.
CASSLVSGSYEQYF
TGTGCCAGCAGCTTGGTTAGCGGATCATACGAGCAGTACTTC
>TRBJ1-3|.|TRBV4-1|.
CASSRTEAVFSGNTIYF
TGCGCCAGCAGCCGAACCGAGGCGGTCTTCTCTGGAAACACCATATATTTT
>TRBJ2-1|.|TRBV27|.
CASSLPPRYHTEQFF
TGTGCCAGCAGTTTACCCCCGAGATATCACACTGAGCAGTTCTTC
>TRBJ2-3|TRBD2|TRBV9|.
CASSVRTSGSSDTQYF
TGTGCCAGCAGCGTACGGACTAGCGGGAGCTCAGATACGCAGTATTTT
>TRBJ1-2|.|TRBV7-2|.
CASSLNGYGYTF
TGTGCCAGCAGCTTAAACGGCTATGGCTACACCTTC
>TRBJ1-2|.|TRBV19|.
CASSPSKKDGYTF
TGTGCCAGTAGTCCGTCGAAGAAAGATGGCTACACCTTC
>TRBJ1-1|.|TRBV7-6|.
CASSISGGGMNTEAFF
TGTGCCAGCAGCATCTCGGGGGGGGGCATGAACACTGAAGCTTTCTTT
>TRBJ2-2|.|TRBV5-1|.
CASSLAWGNTGELFF
TGCGCCAGCAGCTTGGCTTGGGGGAACACCGGGGAGCTGTTTTTT
>TRBJ1-3|.|TRBV18|.
CASSSGDTIYF
TGTGCCAGCTCTTCCGGGGACACCATATATTTT
>TRBJ1-2|TRBD1|TRBV6-6|.
CASSYQGANYGYTF
TGTGCCAGCAGTTATCAGGGGGCGAACTATGGCTACACCTTC